A single sample gave rise to the 27 T cell receptor beta chains below, sequenced in a study of blood T cells in healthy people across ages. The second PCR ran roughly 6 to 11 cycles with a sample-barcoded 5' primer and J-beta primers. Using its own MiXCR run on the 5' RACE reads, TCRdb lists one record per CDR3 protein. Counted here are around 850,000 distinct CDR3 sequences, roughly 35% occurring once; the ten biggest clones make up approximately 12%. Sequencing was carried out using blood. Receptors originate from a man aged 18 to 35 in good health.

This clonotype was observed many times. The J gene is TRBJ1-6, the V gene TRBV12-3 or TRBV12-4; D uncertain. The CDR3 runs to 13 residues. Trimming removed 6 bases from V and 10 bases from J, with 13 bases in between. In DNA form, the CDR3 reads TGTGCCAGCAGCGTAGCCCAGGCCTCACCCCTCCACTTT. This gives the protein CASSVAQASPLHF.

This clonotype was counted a single time. This chain links TRBV12-3 or TRBV12-4 with TRBJ2-5; TRBD2 matches at 7 bases. J lost 4 bases, V lost 1 base, and 9 bases had no gene match. CDR3 length equals 16 residues. The CDR3 reads CASSLVREALRETQYF. The CDR3 bases are TGTGCCAGCAGTTTAGTCCGGGAGGCCCTTAGAGAGACCCAGTACTTC.

DNA for the CDR3: TGTGCCAGCTCACCAACGATCAACGAGCAGTACTTC. It codes for CASSPTINEQYF. The rearrangement uses TRBV18 and TRBJ2-7; D not certain. The CDR3 is 12 residues long. Germline V gives CDR1 KGHSH, CDR2 LQKENI. V lost 2 bases and J 5 bases, leaving 7 bases between the germline ends.

V is TRBV5-1 and J is TRBJ2-1; D unresolved. Germline lookup yields CDR1 SGHRS and CDR2 YFSETQ. This CDR3 has 14 residues. Between the trimmed V and J ends, which lost 4 bases and 2 bases, there was a span of 10 bases. CDR3 amino acids: CASSVETAYNEQFF. Here the CDR3 DNA reads TGCGCCAGCAGCGTGGAGACGGCCTACAATGAGCAGTTCTTC.

The table lists this clonotype with a few counts. The chain carries TRBV12-3 or TRBV12-4 and TRBJ2-3; 13 bases align to TRBD2. The CDR3 sequence is 18 residues long. Trimming at V came to 6 bases and at J to 4 bases, leaving 13 bases not matched to a gene. The CDR3 here is CASRRNKGTSGTSDTQYF. Written as DNA, the CDR3 is TGTGCCAGCAGAAGAAATAAAGGGACTAGCGGGACCTCAGATACGCAGTATTTT.

This clonotype was seen a few times. The chain employs TRBV5-1 and TRBJ2-1; 16 bases fit TRBD2. With V trimmed by 0 bases and J by 8 bases, 2 bases remained unmatched. Germline-derived CDR1 and CDR2 are SGHRS and YFSETQ. The CDR3 consists of 16 residues. This chain's CDR3 is CASSLAGTSGGDEQFF. In DNA, the CDR3 is TGCGCCAGCAGCTTGGCGGGGACTAGCGGGGGGGATGAGCAGTTCTTC.

This clonotype was detected a few times. The CDR3 loop reads CASSLGGQGTYSYEQYF. CDR3 coding DNA: TGTGCCAGCTCATTGGGTGGACAGGGCACCTACTCCTACGAGCAGTACTTC. The chain employs TRBV18 and TRBJ2-7, with TRBD1 matching over 8 bases. The junction had 12 bases not matched to a gene; V was cut back by 5 bases and J by 0 bases. This CDR3 region has 17 residues. Germline CDR1 reads KGHSH; CDR2 reads LQKENI.

Here the CDR3 reads CASRDRQGGLYEQFF. DNA for the CDR3: TGTGCCAGCAGGGATAGACAGGGAGGCCTCTACGAGCAGTTCTTC. J is TRBJ2-1 and V is TRBV5-5, with D tentatively TRBD1 (7 bases). The V gene's germline CDR1 is SGHKS and CDR2 YYEKEE (reference sequence). Trimming shortened V by 5 bases and J by 10 bases, and 22 bases separated the two germline ends. This CDR3 contains 15 residues. Based on the CDR3 plus reference TRBV5-5 and TRBJ2-1, the full variable domain is DAGVTQSPTHLIKTRGQQVTLRCSPISGHKSVSWYQQVLGQGPQFIFQYYEKEERGRGNFPDRFSARQFPNYSSELNVNALLLGDSALYLCASRDRQGGLYEQFFGPGTRLTVL.

With respect to this clonotype: A read error may be the cause here, since a much bigger clone is one base away. The gene calls are TRBV20-1 and TRBJ2-1; D is perhaps TRBD2 (6 bases). Germline CDR1 reads DFQATT; CDR2 reads SNEGSKA (reference sequence). The V and J ends lost 8 bases and 10 bases respectively, with 21 bases between them. The CDR3 totals 13 residues. Written as DNA, the CDR3 is TGCAGTACTTCACCGCGGGACTCCACCGAGCAGTTCTTC. Its protein product is CSTSPRDSTEQFF.

The V and J genes are TRBV6-6 and TRBJ2-7, with D possibly being TRBD2 (6 bases). The CDR3 consists of 14 residues. CDR1 MNHNY and CDR2 SVGAGI come from the germline V gene (reference sequence). Trimming left V 0 bases short and J 6 bases short, with 12 bases between. The CDR3 loop reads CASSYSARGSEQYF. CDR3 nucleotide sequence: TGTGCCAGCAGTTACTCTGCCCGGGGGAGCGAGCAGTACTTC.

The rearrangement joins TRBV20-1 to TRBJ2-1; D is uncertain. The germline V and J ends were trimmed by 3 bases and 0 bases, with 6 bases remaining between them. CDR1 and CDR2 from the germline V gene are DFQATT and SNEGSKA (reference sequence). CDR3 length: 13 residues. For the CDR3, the DNA is TGCAGTGCTAGCAGGCACTCCTACAATGAGCAGTTCTTC. Translated: CSASRHSYNEQFF.

The genes are TRBV19 and TRBJ2-4; 7 nucleotides align to TRBD2. J gave up 1 base and V 6 bases, and 9 bases lay outside the gene matches. Germline lookup yields CDR1 LNHDA and CDR2 SQIVND (reference sequence). The CDR3 is made up of 16 amino acids. As DNA, the CDR3 is TGTGCCAGTAGGTCGGGGGGAGGATCGGCCAAAAACATTCAGTACTTC. It translates to CASRSGGGSAKNIQYF.

The chain joins TRBV2 to TRBJ2-5, with D possibly TRBD2 on 6 matching bases. With 8 bases removed from V and 2 bases from J, the gap between germline ends came to 9 bases. CDR1 SNHLY and CDR2 FYNNEI come from the germline V gene. The CDR3 sequence is 12 residues long. The CDR3 is CASGTDQETQYF. CDR3 coding DNA: TGTGCCAGCGGGACTGATCAAGAGACCCAGTACTTC.

As concerns this clonotype: Sequence at one end of the junction differs from germline and may be a read error. This CDR3 is CTSSRTNQYEQYF. CDR3 DNA sequence: TGTACCAGCAGCCGGACAAATCAGTACGAGCAGTACTTC. The V gene is TRBV6-5, the J gene TRBJ2-7; TRBD1 is a possible D gene (5 bases). The CDR3 has 13 residues. Germline CDR1 and CDR2: MNHEY and SVGAGI.

This clonotype showed up just a few times. The V gene is TRBV2, the J gene TRBJ2-5, with D possibly TRBD2 on 6 matching bases. V was pared by 3 bases and J by 3 bases, with 11 bases between. The CDR3 extends over 14 amino acids. Germline-derived CDR1 and CDR2 are SNHLY and FYNNEI. CDR3 DNA sequence: TGTGCCAGCAGTGATCCCCCGGGAGAAGAGACCCAGTACTTC. Its protein product is CASSDPPGEETQYF.

The chain employs TRBV6-2 or TRBV6-3 and TRBJ2-1; no clear D. The CDR3 loop spans 13 amino acids. Per the germline V gene, CDR1 is MNHEY and CDR2 is SVGEGT. V was shortened by 0 bases and J by 5 bases, with 5 bases between the two germline ends. The CDR3, as DNA: TGTGCCAGCAGTTACTCGATAGACAATGAGCAGTTCTTC. Protein sequence: CASSYSIDNEQFF.

Remarks on this clonotype: A junction end diverges from the germline sequence, so it may reflect a read error. V is TRBV7-2 and J is TRBJ1-2; TRBD1 aligns across 9 bases. This CDR3 region has 14 residues. Germline-derived CDR1 and CDR2 are SGHTA and FQGNSA. DNA of the CDR3: TGTGTCAGCAGCTTAAGGGACAGGGACTCTGGCTACACCTTC. It encodes CVSSLRDRDSGYTF.

In its sample, this clonotype was seen a few times. V usage is TRBV6-6 and J usage is TRBJ1-4; D is ambiguous. Germline CDR1 reads MNHNY; CDR2 reads SVGAGI (reference sequence). V was pared by 6 bases and J by 2 bases, with 13 bases between. CDR3 length: 15 amino acids. The CDR3 loop reads CASSLPQSTNEKLFF. As DNA, the CDR3 is TGTGCCAGCAGCCTCCCTCAGTCGACTAATGAAAAACTGTTTTTT.

About this clonotype: Being one base from a much bigger clone, this may be a read error. The genes are TRBV12-3 or TRBV12-4 and TRBJ2-1, with D possibly being TRBD2 (5 bases). The CDR3 is made up of 13 amino acids. Between the trimmed V and J ends, which lost 7 bases and 13 bases, there was a span of 20 bases. Here the CDR3 reads CASTNKLEETQFF. DNA of the CDR3: TGTGCCAGCACCAACAAATTGGAGGAGACCCAGTTCTTC.

The chain links TRBV4-1 to TRBJ1-2; the D gene is possibly TRBD1 (5 bases). V lost 1 base and J lost 2, with 11 bases in between. The length of the CDR3 is 15 residues. Germline CDR1 reads MGHRA; CDR2 reads YSYEKL. CDR3: CASSQVQGANYGYTF. The CDR3 DNA is TGCGCCAGCAGCCAAGTTCAGGGTGCAAACTATGGCTACACCTTC.

The chain is built from TRBV12-3 or TRBV12-4 and TRBJ1-3, with D perhaps TRBD1 (5 bases). V was trimmed by 5 bases and J by 2 bases, leaving 10 bases between them. CDR3 length: 14 amino acids. CDR3 DNA: TGTGCCAGCAGTATCAGGGTAGCTGGAAACACCATATATTTT. Amino acid sequence: CASSIRVAGNTIYF.

This clonotype was counted once. The gene calls are TRBV5-1 and TRBJ2-1; TRBD2 is a possible D gene (6 bases). Germline loops: CDR1 SGHRS, CDR2 YFSETQ. Trimming took off 1 base at V and 9 bases at J, with 17 bases between the two ends. This CDR3 is 15 amino acids long. The CDR3 nucleotides read TGCGCCAGCAGCTTGACTTCCGGGGGAAACAGTGAGCAGTTCTTC. Residues: CASSLTSGGNSEQFF. The complete variable domain, with remaining parts taken from reference TRBV5-1 and TRBJ2-1, reads KAGVTQTPRYLIKTRGQQVTLSCSPISGHRSVSWYQQTPGQGLQFLFEYFSETQRNKGNFPGRFSGRQFSNSRSEMNVSTLELGDSALYLCASSLTSGGNSEQFFGPGTRLTVL.

The rearrangement links TRBV12-3 or TRBV12-4 to TRBJ2-5, with 8 positions matching TRBD2. The CDR3 extends over 15 amino acids. J lost 13 bases, V lost 5 bases, and 18 bases had no gene match. The DNA for the CDR3 is TGTGCCAGCAGTCTTAGCGGGGCCCCCCTAGGCCCTCTGTACTTC. It translates to CASSLSGAPLGPLYF.

This chain connects TRBV29-1 to TRBJ2-5, with D possibly TRBD1 on 7 matching bases. Trimming took 7 bases from V and 5 from J, leaving 23 bases between them. From germline, CDR1 is SQVTM and CDR2 ANQGSEA. This CDR3 spans 15 amino acids. The CDR3 sequence is CSAVVRSGGRETQYF. The CDR3 bases are TGCAGCGCCGTAGTTCGGTCAGGGGGGAGGGAGACCCAGTACTTC.

V gene TRBV12-3 or TRBV12-4 combines with J gene TRBJ2-1; TRBD2 aligns across 7 bases. CDR3 length equals 14 residues. Trimming cost V 6 bases and J 6 bases; bases outside gene matches: 8. The CDR3: CASSRLGGVNEQFF. The CDR3 DNA reads TGTGCCAGCAGCCGCCTGGGGGGGGTCAATGAGCAGTTCTTC.

The CDR3 bases are TGCAGTGCTGGTGGTGGCCACGAGCAGTACTTC. It is translated as CSAGGGHEQYF. The chain uses TRBV20-1 and TRBJ2-7; D gene unclear. Trimming shortened V by 5 bases and J by 5 bases, and 10 bases separated the two germline ends. The germline V gene encodes CDR1 DFQATT and CDR2 SNEGSKA (reference sequence). The CDR3 totals 11 residues.

In this sample, this clonotype turned up many times. CDR3 protein: CASSWGGRENSPLHF. As DNA, the CDR3 is TGTGCCAGCAGCTGGGGGGGCAGGGAAAATTCACCCCTCCACTTT. The V and J genes are TRBV7-8 and TRBJ1-6, with TRBD1 as a possible D gene (6 bases). The CDR3 has 15 amino acids. V was shortened by 4 bases and J by 7 bases, with 14 bases between the two germline ends. The germline V gene has CDR1 SGHVS and CDR2 FQNEAQ.